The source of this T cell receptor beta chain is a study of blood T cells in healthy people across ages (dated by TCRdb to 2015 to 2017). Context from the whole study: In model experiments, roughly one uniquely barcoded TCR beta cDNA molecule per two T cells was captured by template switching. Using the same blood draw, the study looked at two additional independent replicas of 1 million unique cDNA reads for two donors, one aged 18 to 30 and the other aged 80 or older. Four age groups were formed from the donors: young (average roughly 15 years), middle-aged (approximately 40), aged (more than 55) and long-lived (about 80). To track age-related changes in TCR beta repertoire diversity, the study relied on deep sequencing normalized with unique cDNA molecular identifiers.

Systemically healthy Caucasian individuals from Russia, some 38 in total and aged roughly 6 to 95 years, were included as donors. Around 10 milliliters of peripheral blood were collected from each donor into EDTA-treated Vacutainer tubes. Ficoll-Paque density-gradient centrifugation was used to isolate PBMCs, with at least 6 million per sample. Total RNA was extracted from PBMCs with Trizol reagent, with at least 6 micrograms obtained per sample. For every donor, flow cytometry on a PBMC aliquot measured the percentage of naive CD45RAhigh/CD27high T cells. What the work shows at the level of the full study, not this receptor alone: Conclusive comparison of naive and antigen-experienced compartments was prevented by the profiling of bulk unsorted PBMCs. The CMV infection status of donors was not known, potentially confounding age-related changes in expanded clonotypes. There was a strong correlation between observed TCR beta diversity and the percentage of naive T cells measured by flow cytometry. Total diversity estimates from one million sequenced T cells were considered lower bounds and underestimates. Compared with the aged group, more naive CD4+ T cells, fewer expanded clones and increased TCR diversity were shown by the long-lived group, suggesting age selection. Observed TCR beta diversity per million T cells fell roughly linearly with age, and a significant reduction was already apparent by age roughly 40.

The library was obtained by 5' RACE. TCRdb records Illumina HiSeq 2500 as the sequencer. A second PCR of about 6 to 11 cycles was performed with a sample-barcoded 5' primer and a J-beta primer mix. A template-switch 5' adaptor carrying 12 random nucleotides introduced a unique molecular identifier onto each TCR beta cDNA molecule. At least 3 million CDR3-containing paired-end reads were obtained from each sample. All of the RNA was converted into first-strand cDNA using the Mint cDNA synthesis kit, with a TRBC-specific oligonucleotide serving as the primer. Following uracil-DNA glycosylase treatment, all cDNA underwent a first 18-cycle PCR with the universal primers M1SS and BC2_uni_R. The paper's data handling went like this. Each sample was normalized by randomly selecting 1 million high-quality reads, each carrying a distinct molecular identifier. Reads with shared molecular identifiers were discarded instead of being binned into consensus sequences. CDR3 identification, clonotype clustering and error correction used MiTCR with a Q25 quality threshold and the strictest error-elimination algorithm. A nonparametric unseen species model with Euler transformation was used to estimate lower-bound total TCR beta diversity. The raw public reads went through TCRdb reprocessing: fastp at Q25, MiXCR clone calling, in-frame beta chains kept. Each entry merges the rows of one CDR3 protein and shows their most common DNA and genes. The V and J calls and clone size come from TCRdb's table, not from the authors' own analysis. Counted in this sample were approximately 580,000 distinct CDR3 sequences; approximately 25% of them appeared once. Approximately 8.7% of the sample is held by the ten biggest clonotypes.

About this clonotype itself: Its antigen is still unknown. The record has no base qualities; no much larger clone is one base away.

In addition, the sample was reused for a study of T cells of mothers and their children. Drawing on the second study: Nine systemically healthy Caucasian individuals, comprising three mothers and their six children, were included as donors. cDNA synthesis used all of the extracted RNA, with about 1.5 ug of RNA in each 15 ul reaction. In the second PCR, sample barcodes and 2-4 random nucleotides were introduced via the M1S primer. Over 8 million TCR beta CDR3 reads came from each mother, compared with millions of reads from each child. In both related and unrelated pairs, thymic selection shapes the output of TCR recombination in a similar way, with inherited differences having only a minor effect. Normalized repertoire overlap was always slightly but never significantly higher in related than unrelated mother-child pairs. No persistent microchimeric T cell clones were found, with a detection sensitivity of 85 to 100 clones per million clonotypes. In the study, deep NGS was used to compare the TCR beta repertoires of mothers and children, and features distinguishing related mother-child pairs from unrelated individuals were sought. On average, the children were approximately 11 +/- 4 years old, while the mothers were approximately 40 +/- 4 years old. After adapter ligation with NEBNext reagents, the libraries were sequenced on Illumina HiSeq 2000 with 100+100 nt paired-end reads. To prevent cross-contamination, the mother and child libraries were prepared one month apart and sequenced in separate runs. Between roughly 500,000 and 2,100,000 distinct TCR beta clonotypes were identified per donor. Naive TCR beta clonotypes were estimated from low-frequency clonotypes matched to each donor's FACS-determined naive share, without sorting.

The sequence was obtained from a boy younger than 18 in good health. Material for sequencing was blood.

In nucleotide form, the sequence is TGTGCCAGCAGCAGGACTAGCGGGGGTGGTTTTTTCGAGACCCAGTACTTC. Its product reads: CASSRTSGGGFFETQYF. The chain is made from TRBV27 and TRBJ2-5; TRBD2 lines up with 13 middle nucleotides. The CDR3 has 17 amino acids, counting the end cysteine and phenylalanine. Solely the CDR3 DNA is kept, with 51 bases framed from the first base. CDR1 MNHEY and CDR2 SMNVEV are derived from the germline V gene (reference sequence). The junction shows trimming of 6 bases on V and 5 bases on J, and the gene matches do not reach 12 bases of it.